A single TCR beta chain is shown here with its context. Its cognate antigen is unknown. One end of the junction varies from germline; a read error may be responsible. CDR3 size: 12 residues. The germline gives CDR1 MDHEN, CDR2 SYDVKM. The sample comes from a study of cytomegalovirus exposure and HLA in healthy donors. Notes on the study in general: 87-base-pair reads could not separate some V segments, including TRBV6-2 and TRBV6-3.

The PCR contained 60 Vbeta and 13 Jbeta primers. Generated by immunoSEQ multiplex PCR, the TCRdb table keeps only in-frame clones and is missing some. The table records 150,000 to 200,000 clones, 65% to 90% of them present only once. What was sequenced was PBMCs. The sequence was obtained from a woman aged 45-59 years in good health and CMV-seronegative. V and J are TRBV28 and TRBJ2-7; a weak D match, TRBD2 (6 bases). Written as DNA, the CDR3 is TGTGCCAGCAGTTTTAAAGTCGGGAGAATTTTTTTC. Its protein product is CASSFKVGRIFF. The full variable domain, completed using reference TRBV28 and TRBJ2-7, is DVKVTQSSRYLVKRTGEKVFLECVQDMDHENMFWYRQDPGLGLRLIYFSYDVKMKEKGDIPEGYSVSREKKERFSLILESASTNQTSMYLCASSFKVGRIFFGPGTRLTVT.